These 15 T cell receptor beta chains originate from one sample sequenced in a study of radiotherapy plus CTLA-4 blockade in lung cancer. The table came from immunoSEQ multiplex PCR; TCRdb's copy has only in-frame clones and leaves some out. The profile shows 60,000 to 70,000 clones, about four fifths of them singletons. The material was peripheral blood, obtained from a patient treated with radiotherapy plus ipilimumab. Receptor source: a human donor with non-small cell lung cancer who had a partial response to radiotherapy plus ipilimumab.

This chain connects TRBV2 to TRBJ2-2; 8 bases are shared with TRBD1. Germline V gene sequence: CDR1 SNHLY, CDR2 FYNNEI. Losses at the gene ends were 8 bases for V and 1 base for J; bases not matched to a gene: 3. The CDR3 consists of 14 residues. The CDR3 region has the DNA TGTGCCAGCCGGACAGGGAAGAACACCGGGGAGCTGTTTTTT. Protein sequence: CASRTGKNTGELFF.

The J gene is TRBJ1-5, the V gene TRBV30; TRBD1 is a possible D gene (6 bases). The CDR3 runs to 16 residues. V lost 0 bases and J lost 4, with 16 bases in between. Germline V CDR1 and CDR2: GTSNPN, SVGIG (reference sequence). CDR3 nucleotide sequence: TGTGCCTGGAGTGTAACGGGGGCGCGGGGGAATCAGCCCCAGCATTTT. Residues: CAWSVTGARGNQPQHF.

The chain has TRBV7-9 and TRBJ1-1; TRBD1 is a possible D gene (6 bases). Germline assignment: CDR1 SEHNR and CDR2 FQNEAQ (reference sequence). V gave up 1 base and J gave up 0 bases, with 9 bases separating them. This CDR3 comprises 15 residues. CDR3 nucleotides: TGTGCCAGCAGCTTAGTGGGGGCAGTGAACACTGAAGCTTTCTTT. This sequence encodes CASSLVGAVNTEAFF.

V gene TRBV6-1 combines with J gene TRBJ1-3, with 8 bases that match TRBD1. Per germline, CDR1 MNHNS and CDR2 SASEGT. The V segment lost 6 bases and the J segment 0 bases; nucleotides outside the gene matches: 4. CDR3 length: 15 amino acids. CDR3 amino acids: CASRGQALSGNTIYF. The CDR3 nucleotides are TGTGCCAGCAGGGGACAGGCCCTCTCTGGAAACACCATATATTTT.

Written as DNA, the CDR3 is TGTGCCGGGGGACAGACGAACACTGAAGCTTTCTTT. It is translated as CAGGQTNTEAFF. The V and J genes are TRBV28 and TRBJ1-1, with 7 bases that match TRBD1. V lost 11 bases, J lost 1 base, and 4 bases stayed unmatched. The CDR3 has 12 amino acids. Looked up from germline, CDR1 is MDHEN and CDR2 is SYDVKM. Based on the CDR3 plus reference TRBV28 and TRBJ1-1, the full variable domain is DVKVTQSSRYLVKRTGEKVFLECVQDMDHENMFWYRQDPGLGLRLIYFSYDVKMKEKGDIPEGYSVSREKKERFSLILESASTNQTSMYLCAGGQTNTEAFFGQGTRLTVV.

The V and J genes are TRBV18 and TRBJ1-1; D perhaps matches TRBD1 (6 bases). Germline assignment: CDR1 KGHSH and CDR2 LQKENI. Trimming removed 0 bases from V and 7 bases from J, with 12 bases in between. The CDR3 is 14 residues long. The CDR3 sequence is CASSPPAGDVEAFF. The CDR3 DNA sequence: TGTGCCAGCTCACCACCGGCAGGGGACGTTGAAGCTTTCTTT.

This clone was observed a few times. V gene TRBV6-5 combines with J gene TRBJ2-7; D possibly corresponds to TRBD2 (6 bases). The CDR3 extends over 11 amino acids. Germline lookup yields CDR1 MNHEY and CDR2 SVGAGI. V was pared by 8 bases and J by 7 bases, with 12 bases between. The chain's CDR3 is CASRDFGEQYF. Here the CDR3 DNA reads TGTGCCAGCCGGGACTTCGGAGAGCAGTACTTC.

This clone was observed a single time. The CDR3 DNA follows: TGTGCCAGCAGCCCTGGGTCATCGCGGGTCACCGGGGAGCTGTTTTTT. The encoded protein is CASSPGSSRVTGELFF. The J gene is TRBJ2-2, the V gene TRBV7-2, with D tentatively TRBD2 (5 bases). The CDR3 is 16 amino acids. Trimming stripped 5 bases from V and 4 bases from J, with 17 bases between. Per germline, CDR1 SGHTA and CDR2 FQGNSA.

This rearrangement joins TRBV30 to TRBJ1-1; D unresolved. In germline, CDR1 is GTSNPN, CDR2 SVGIG (reference sequence). The CDR3 has 17 amino acids. Trimming cost V 4 bases and J 0 bases, with 21 bases left between them. The CDR3: CAWTPRFPTRMNTEAFF. CDR3 DNA: TGTGCCTGGACGCCCCGGTTTCCTACTCGCATGAACACTGAAGCTTTCTTT.

The chain couples TRBV7-3 to TRBJ2-1, with TRBD2 matching over 11 bases. V was clipped by 5 bases and J by 1 base; unmatched bases: 1. The CDR3 has 15 amino acids. CDR1 is SGHTA and CDR2 is FQGTGA in the germline V gene. CDR3 residues: CASSVAGGSYNEQFF. CDR3 DNA sequence: TGTGCCAGCAGCGTAGCGGGGGGGTCCTACAATGAGCAGTTCTTC.

The chain combines TRBV5-6 with TRBJ2-1, with TRBD1 as a possible D gene (5 bases). This CDR3 is built from 14 residues. The germline V and J ends were trimmed by 4 bases and 5 bases, with 13 bases remaining between them. CDR1 and CDR2 (germline): SGHDT, YYEEEE. CDR3 loop: CASSPRQPDNEQFF. CDR3 sequence (DNA): TGTGCCAGCAGCCCGCGACAGCCCGACAATGAGCAGTTCTTC. The full variable domain, in which reference TRBV5-6 and TRBJ2-1 provide the parts outside the CDR3, is DAGVTQSPTHLIKTRGQQVTLRCSPKSGHDTVSWYQQALGQGPQFIFQYYEEEERQRGNFPDRFSGHQFPNYSSELNVNALLLGDSALYLCASSPRQPDNEQFFGPGTRLTVL.

The sample holds a few counts of this clone. This rearrangement joins TRBV4-1 to TRBJ2-4, with TRBD2 identical over 7 bases. With V trimmed by 2 bases and J by 7 bases, 14 bases remained unmatched. From germline, CDR1 is MGHRA and CDR2 YSYEKL. This CDR3 has 17 residues. CDR3 nucleotide sequence: TGCGCCAGCAGCCAACCGGGGGTTACTCCCGGGGGGAACATTCAGTACTTC. It translates to CASSQPGVTPGGNIQYF.

This clone was recorded once. This chain connects TRBV7-2 to TRBJ2-7; 10 nucleotides agree with TRBD1. J was trimmed by 3 bases and V by 5 bases; bases with no gene match: 4. Germline V gene data show CDR1 as SGHTA and CDR2 as FQGNSA. CDR3 length equals 14 residues. The CDR3 nucleotides are TGTGCCAGCAGCCGGGACAGGGGATACTACGAGCAGTACTTC. This translates into CASSRDRGYYEQYF.

This chain connects TRBV27 to TRBJ2-3; D might be TRBD1 (5 bases). Trimming took off 9 bases at V and 2 bases at J, with 15 bases between the two ends. Per the germline V gene, CDR1 is MNHEY and CDR2 is SMNVEV (reference sequence). The CDR3 has 14 residues. The chain's CDR3 is CARLQGPPTDTQYF. CDR3 sequence (DNA): TGTGCCAGATTGCAGGGTCCCCCCACAGATACGCAGTATTTT.

This clone was recorded once. J is TRBJ1-1 and V is TRBV7-2; D might be TRBD1 (6 bases). The V gene's germline CDR1 is SGHTA and CDR2 FQGNSA. The V and J ends lost 1 base and 10 bases respectively, with 13 bases between them. CDR3 length: 13 amino acids. The CDR3 protein is CASSLGQAFGAFF. The CDR3 DNA sequence: TGTGCCAGCAGCTTAGGACAGGCCTTCGGAGCTTTCTTT.